A single sample is the source of the 26 T cell receptor beta chains below, sequenced in a study of graft-versus-host responses after intestinal transplantation. No antigen is known for these receptors. This table comes from immunoSEQ multiplex PCR, and its TCRdb copy is limited to in-frame clones, with some not included. The sample includes more than 90,000 clones, approximately 90% of them seen just once. Sequenced material: unstimulated CD4+ T cells sorted from spleen or lymph node cells, taken before transplant. The receptors stem from a human donor who was the organ donor for an intestinal transplant.

J is TRBJ2-1 and V is TRBV4-3; 9 bases map to TRBD2. Germline CDR1 LGHNA, CDR2 YSLEER. The CDR3 loop spans 15 amino acids. V lost 2 bases and J lost 7; bases outside the gene matches: 6. This CDR3 is CASSQLLLAGNEQFF. The CDR3 DNA is TGCGCCAGCAGCCAACTATTGCTAGCGGGAAATGAGCAGTTCTTC.

The chain joins TRBV5-6 to TRBJ2-3; possible D gene TRBD2, 5 bases. The CDR3 length is 16 residues. V dropped 6 bases and J dropped 2 bases, with 19 bases sitting between them. The V gene's germline CDR1 is SGHDT and CDR2 YYEEEE. Here the CDR3 reads CASTPGWEIYTDTQYF. For the CDR3, the DNA is TGTGCCAGCACCCCCGGTTGGGAGATTTACACAGATACGCAGTATTTT.

The V gene is TRBV11-2, the J gene TRBJ2-1, with 12 bases matching TRBD2. The J segment lost 7 bases and the V segment lost 3 bases, leaving 7 bases of the junction unmatched. This CDR3 spans 16 amino acids. The germline V gene has CDR1 SGHAT and CDR2 FQNNGV. CDR3 DNA sequence: TGTGCCAGCAGCTTTGAACTAGCGGGAGGTTTAAATGAGCAGTTCTTC. It codes for CASSFELAGGLNEQFF.

The V gene is TRBV6-6, the J gene TRBJ2-4; D not resolved. CDR3 length equals 16 residues. Trimming left V 0 bases short and J 0 bases short, with 9 bases between. In germline, CDR1 is MNHNY, CDR2 SVGAGI (reference sequence). CDR3 sequence (DNA): TGTGCCAGCAGTTACTCCCCCGTCGGAGCCAAAAACATTCAGTACTTC. It translates to CASSYSPVGAKNIQYF.

This clone is a singleton in its sample. The rearrangement uses TRBV19 and TRBJ2-3; D is possibly TRBD1 (6 bases). Between the trimmed V and J ends, which lost 10 bases and 4 bases, there was a span of 21 bases. CDR3 length equals 15 residues. Germline CDR1 is LNHDA and CDR2 is SQIVND (reference sequence). The CDR3 sequence is CATTKGTRAADTQYF. The CDR3 coding sequence is TGTGCCACCACCAAGGGGACACGGGCAGCAGATACGCAGTATTTT.

This sequence joins TRBV4-2 and TRBJ2-6, with 10 bases identical to TRBD1. The CDR3 is made up of 17 amino acids. Losses at the gene ends were 4 bases for V and 4 bases for J; bases not matched to a gene: 7. Per the germline V gene, CDR1 is LGHNA and CDR2 is YNFKEQ. CDR3: CASSPGTGVEGANVLTF. The CDR3 coding sequence is TGTGCCAGCAGCCCCGGGACAGGGGTGGAAGGGGCCAACGTCCTGACTTTC.

The V call is TRBV5-1, the J call TRBJ2-5; D unclear. The V gene's germline CDR1 is SGHRS and CDR2 YFSETQ. V gave up 2 bases and J gave up 5 bases, with 13 bases separating them. This CDR3 has 14 residues. This chain's CDR3 is CASSLNGVVETQYF. The DNA for the CDR3 is TGCGCCAGCAGCTTAAATGGGGTTGTGGAGACCCAGTACTTC.

As concerns this clone: The junction departs from germline at one end; a sequencing error may be responsible. The chain joins TRBV9 to TRBJ2-3; 10 bases agree with TRBD2. This CDR3 contains 18 residues. The germline V gene has CDR1 SGDLS and CDR2 YYNGEE. CDR3 coding DNA: TGTGCCAACAGCGCCCCGTTCCGAGCTAGCGGGAGAGCAGATACGCAGTATTTT. It yields the protein CANSAPFRASGRADTQYF.

The V call is TRBV6-5, the J call TRBJ2-3, with D uncertain. Trimming pared 6 bases from V and 1 base from J, leaving 8 bases between. CDR1 is MNHEY and CDR2 is SVGAGI in the germline V gene. The CDR3 loop spans 13 amino acids. Here the CDR3 reads CASSRGGTDTQYF. In nucleotides, the CDR3 is TGTGCCAGCAGCCGTGGGGGCACAGATACGCAGTATTTT.

V and J are TRBV7-6 and TRBJ2-2; D unresolved. With 4 bases removed from V and 2 bases from J, the gap between germline ends came to 5 bases. This CDR3 comprises 13 residues. Per germline, CDR1 SGHVS and CDR2 FNYEAQ. CDR3 in amino acids: CASSYSNTGELFF. The CDR3 DNA follows: TGTGCCAGCAGCTATTCAAACACCGGGGAGCTGTTTTTT.

This chain connects TRBV30 to TRBJ2-7, with D perhaps matching TRBD1 or TRBD2 (6 bases each). CDR3 length: 15 amino acids. Trimming took 4 bases from V and 2 from J, leaving 18 bases between them. Germline V gene sequence: CDR1 GTSNPN, CDR2 SVGIG (reference sequence). The DNA of the CDR3 is TGTGCCTGGAATCGGGGGCCGGACCCACCCTACGAGCAGTACTTC. It encodes CAWNRGPDPPYEQYF.

The CDR3 here is CASSGLAGARETQYF. Written as DNA, the CDR3 is TGTGCCAGCTCGGGGCTAGCGGGAGCCAGAGAGACCCAGTACTTC. This sequence joins TRBV27 and TRBJ2-5, with 10 bases lining up with TRBD2. Germline loops: CDR1 MNHEY, CDR2 SMNVEV (reference sequence). This CDR3 comprises 15 residues. V dropped 8 bases and J dropped 4; count of bases not matched to a gene: 10.

This clone has just one count. The V and J genes are TRBV7-2 and TRBJ2-1; TRBD2 matches at 12 bases. The CDR3 contains 16 residues. The V gene's germline CDR1 is SGHTA and CDR2 FQGNSA. The J segment lost 8 bases and the V segment lost 5 bases, leaving 10 bases of the junction unmatched. CDR3 in DNA: TGTGCCAGCAGCCTATCCCGACTAGCGGGAGCCTATGAGCAGTTCTTC. Protein: CASSLSRLAGAYEQFF.

The V gene is TRBV4-3, the J gene TRBJ2-5; 8 bases match TRBD2. J gave up 4 bases and V 0 bases, and 7 bases lay outside the gene matches. Germline assignment: CDR1 LGHNA and CDR2 YSLEER. This CDR3 contains 16 residues. This chain's CDR3 is CASSQDLAGRVETQYF. DNA of the CDR3: TGCGCCAGCAGCCAAGATCTAGCGGGCCGGGTAGAGACCCAGTACTTC.

V is TRBV19 and J is TRBJ1-3, with D possibly matching TRBD1 (5 bases). This CDR3 is built from 14 residues. Trimming shortened V by 4 bases and J by 0 bases, and 7 bases separated the two germline ends. The germline V gene encodes CDR1 LNHDA and CDR2 SQIVND (reference sequence). Here the CDR3 reads CASSRGNSGNTIYF. The CDR3 DNA sequence: TGTGCCAGTAGTAGGGGCAACTCTGGAAACACCATATATTTT.

This clone showed up just a few times. This chain links TRBV10-3 with TRBJ2-7; D is possibly TRBD2 (6 bases). The V end lost 4 bases, the J end lost 6 bases, and 19 bases lay between the germline ends. This CDR3 comprises 15 residues. Germline-derived CDR1 and CDR2 are ENHRY and SYGVKD. Here the CDR3 DNA reads TGTGCCATCAGTGGCGAGACTAGTTTAATACCCGAGCAGTACTTC. This sequence encodes CAISGETSLIPEQYF.

The V and J genes are TRBV12-5 and TRBJ2-1, with D tentatively TRBD2 (6 bases). The V and J ends lost 0 bases and 6 bases respectively, with 18 bases between them. Germline loops: CDR1 LGHNT, CDR2 FRNRAP. This CDR3 contains 17 residues. CDR3 loop: CASGLVLSSGLGNEQFF. The CDR3 bases are TGTGCTAGTGGTTTGGTACTGTCCAGCGGGCTGGGCAATGAGCAGTTCTTC.

There are a few counts of this clone. The V gene is TRBV6-1, the J gene TRBJ2-7, with D perhaps matching TRBD2 (6 bases). Germline V CDR1 and CDR2: MNHNS, SASEGT. Trimming shortened V by 6 bases and J by 2 bases, and 11 bases separated the two germline ends. The CDR3 consists of 13 residues. CDR3 residues: CASRWAGTYEQYF. The CDR3 region has the DNA TGTGCCAGCAGATGGGCGGGGACCTACGAGCAGTACTTC.

This chain links TRBV5-6 with TRBJ1-1; D ambiguous. The germline V and J ends were trimmed by 2 bases and 7 bases, with 15 bases remaining between them. Germline loops: CDR1 SGHDT, CDR2 YYEEEE. The CDR3 covers 14 residues. The CDR3 DNA reads TGTGCCAGCAGCTTCCGGGGTCCCGCGTATGAAGCTTTCTTT. It translates to CASSFRGPAYEAFF.

The genes are TRBV2 and TRBJ1-2; D is possibly TRBD1 (5 bases). Germline CDR1 and CDR2: SNHLY and FYNNEI. The length of the CDR3 is 14 residues. V dropped 3 bases and J dropped 5 bases, with 13 bases sitting between them. For the CDR3, the DNA is TGTGCCAGCAGTGATGGGGGAGGTGGGTATGGCTACACCTTC. It encodes CASSDGGGGYGYTF.

This clone showed up just once. The chain couples TRBV6-5 to TRBJ2-3; TRBD1 is a possible D gene (6 bases). CDR1 and CDR2 (germline): MNHEY, SVGAGI. V was trimmed by 4 bases and J by 2 bases, leaving 13 bases between them. The CDR3 loop spans 15 amino acids. This chain's CDR3 is CASSFQGRFTDTQYF. The DNA for the CDR3 is TGTGCCAGCAGTTTTCAGGGGCGGTTCACAGATACGCAGTATTTT.

This rearrangement joins TRBV18 to TRBJ2-5; D is perhaps TRBD1 or TRBD2 (6 bases each). The V gene lost 10 bases and the J gene lost 1 base, with 13 bases spanning the gap. The germline CDR1 and CDR2 sequences are KGHSH and LQKENI. The CDR3 contains 13 residues. Here the CDR3 DNA reads TGTGCCACCTCTCGGGGGCTCCAAGAGACCCAGTACTTC. The encoded protein is CATSRGLQETQYF. Complete variable domain (other parts from reference TRBV18 and TRBJ2-5): NAGVMQNPRHLVRRRGQEARLRCSPMKGHSHVYWYRQLPEEGLKFMVYLQKENIIDESGMPKERFSAEFPKEGPSILRIQQVVRGDSAAYFCATSRGLQETQYFGPGTRLLVL.

The J gene is TRBJ2-1, the V gene TRBV7-9; D possibly corresponds to TRBD2 (6 bases). The CDR3 consists of 14 residues. Trimming shortened V by 3 bases and J by 9 bases, and 15 bases separated the two germline ends. CDR1 and CDR2 from the germline V gene are SEHNR and FQNEAQ (reference sequence). The CDR3 is CASSFSGSGSEQFF. The CDR3 bases are TGTGCCAGCAGCTTTTCCGGGAGCGGTAGTGAGCAGTTCTTC.

The V call is TRBV4-1, the J call TRBJ2-1, with TRBD1 matching over 9 bases. V lost 2 bases to trimming and J lost 1 base; unmatched junction nucleotides: 3. Germline-derived CDR1 and CDR2 are MGHRA and YSYEKL. This CDR3 is built from 16 residues. CDR3 sequence: CASSQPGQGSYNEQFF. The CDR3 bases are TGCGCCAGCAGCCAACCGGGACAGGGTTCCTACAATGAGCAGTTCTTC.

In this sample, this clone turned up once. The chain links TRBV9 to TRBJ2-1; D possibly uses TRBD1 or TRBD2 (6 bases each). The V end was cut by 2 bases, the J end by 1 base, with 16 bases between. Looked up from germline, CDR1 is SGDLS and CDR2 is YYNGEE. This CDR3 has 17 residues. DNA of the CDR3: TGTGCCAGCAGCGTGGCCCGAGGGGGGAGGTCCTACAATGAGCAGTTCTTC. This sequence encodes CASSVARGGRSYNEQFF.

The chain carries TRBV11-1 and TRBJ2-1, with D perhaps assigned TRBD1 or TRBD2 (5 bases each). Looked up from germline, CDR1 is SGHAT and CDR2 is FQDESV (reference sequence). This CDR3 has 15 amino acids. V was pared by 7 bases and J by 4 bases, with 17 bases between. This CDR3 is CASTIGASLYNEQFF. CDR3 nucleotide sequence: TGTGCCAGCACTATTGGGGCTAGCTTATACAATGAGCAGTTCTTC.